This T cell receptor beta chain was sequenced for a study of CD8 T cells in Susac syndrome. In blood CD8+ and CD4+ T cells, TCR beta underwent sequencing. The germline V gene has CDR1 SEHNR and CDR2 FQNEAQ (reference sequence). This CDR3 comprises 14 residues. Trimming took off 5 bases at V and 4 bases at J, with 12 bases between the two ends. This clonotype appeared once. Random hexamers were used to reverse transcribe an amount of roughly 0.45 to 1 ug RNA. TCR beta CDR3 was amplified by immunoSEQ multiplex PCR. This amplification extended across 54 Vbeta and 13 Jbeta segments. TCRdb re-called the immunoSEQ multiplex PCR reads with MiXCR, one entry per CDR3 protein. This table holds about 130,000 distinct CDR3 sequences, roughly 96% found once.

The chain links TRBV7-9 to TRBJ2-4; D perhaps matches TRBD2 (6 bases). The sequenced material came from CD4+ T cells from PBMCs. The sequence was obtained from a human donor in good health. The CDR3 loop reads CASSPSGGKNIQYF. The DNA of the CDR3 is TGTGCCAGCAGCCCCAGTGGGGGGAAAAACATTCAGTACTTC.